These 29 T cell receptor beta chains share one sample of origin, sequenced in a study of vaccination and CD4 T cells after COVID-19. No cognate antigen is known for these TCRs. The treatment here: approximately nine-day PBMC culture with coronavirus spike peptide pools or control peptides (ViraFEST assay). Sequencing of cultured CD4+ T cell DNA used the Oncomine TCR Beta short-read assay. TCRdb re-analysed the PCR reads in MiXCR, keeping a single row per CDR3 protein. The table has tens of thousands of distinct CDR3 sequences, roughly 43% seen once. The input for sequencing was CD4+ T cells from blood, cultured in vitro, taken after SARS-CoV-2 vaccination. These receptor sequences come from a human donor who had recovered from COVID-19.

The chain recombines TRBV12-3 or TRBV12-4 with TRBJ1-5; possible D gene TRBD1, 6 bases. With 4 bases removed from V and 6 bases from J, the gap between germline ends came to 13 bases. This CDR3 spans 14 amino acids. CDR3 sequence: CASSSSQGPQPQHF. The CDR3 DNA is TGTGCCAGCAGTTCCTCACAGGGCCCTCAGCCCCAGCATTTT.

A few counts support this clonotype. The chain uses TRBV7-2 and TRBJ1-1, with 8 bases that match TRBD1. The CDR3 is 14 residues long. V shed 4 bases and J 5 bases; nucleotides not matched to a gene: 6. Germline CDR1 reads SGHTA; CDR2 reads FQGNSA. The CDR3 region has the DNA TGTGCCAGCAGCTCGAACAGGGGGGGGACTGAAGCTTTCTTT. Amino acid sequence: CASSSNRGGTEAFF.

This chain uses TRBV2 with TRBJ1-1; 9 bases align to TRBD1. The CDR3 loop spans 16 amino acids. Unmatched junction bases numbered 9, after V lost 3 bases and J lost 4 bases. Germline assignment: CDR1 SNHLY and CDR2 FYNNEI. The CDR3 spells CASSDTGGGGATEAFF. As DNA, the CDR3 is TGTGCCAGCAGTGATACAGGGGGCGGCGGAGCCACTGAAGCTTTCTTT. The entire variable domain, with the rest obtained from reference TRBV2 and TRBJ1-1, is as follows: EPEVTQTPSHQVTQMGQEVILRCVPISNHLYFYWYRQILGQKVEFLVSFYNNEISEKSEIFDDQFSVERPDGSNFTLKIRSTKLEDSAMYFCASSDTGGGGATEAFFGQGTRLTVV.

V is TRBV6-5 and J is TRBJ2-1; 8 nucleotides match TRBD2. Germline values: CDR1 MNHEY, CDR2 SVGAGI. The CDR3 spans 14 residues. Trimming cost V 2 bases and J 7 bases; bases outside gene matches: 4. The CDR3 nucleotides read TGTGCCAGCAGTTACCCAGCGGGAGAAAATGAGCAGTTCTTC. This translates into CASSYPAGENEQFF.

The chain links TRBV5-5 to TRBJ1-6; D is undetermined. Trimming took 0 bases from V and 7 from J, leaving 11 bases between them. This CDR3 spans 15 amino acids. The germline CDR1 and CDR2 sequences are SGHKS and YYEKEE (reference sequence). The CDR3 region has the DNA TGTGCCAGCAGCTTGGGGCCGATCGGGAATTCACCCCTCCACTTT. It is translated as CASSLGPIGNSPLHF. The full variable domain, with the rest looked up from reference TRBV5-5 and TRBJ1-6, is DAGVTQSPTHLIKTRGQQVTLRCSPISGHKSVSWYQQVLGQGPQFIFQYYEKEERGRGNFPDRFSARQFPNYSSELNVNALLLGDSALYLCASSLGPIGNSPLHFGNGTRLTVT.

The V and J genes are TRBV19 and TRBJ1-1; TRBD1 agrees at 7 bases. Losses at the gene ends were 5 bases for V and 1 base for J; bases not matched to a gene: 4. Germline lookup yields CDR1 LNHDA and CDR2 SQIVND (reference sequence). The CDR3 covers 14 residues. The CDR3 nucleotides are TGTGCCAGTAGTTCGGACAGGAGGAACACTGAAGCTTTCTTT. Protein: CASSSDRRNTEAFF. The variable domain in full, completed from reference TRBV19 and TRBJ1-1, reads DGGITQSPKYLFRKEGQNVTLSCEQNLNHDAMYWYRQDPGQGLRLIYYSQIVNDFQKGDIAEGYSVSREKKESFPLTVTSAQKNPTAFYLCASSSDRRNTEAFFGQGTRLTVV.

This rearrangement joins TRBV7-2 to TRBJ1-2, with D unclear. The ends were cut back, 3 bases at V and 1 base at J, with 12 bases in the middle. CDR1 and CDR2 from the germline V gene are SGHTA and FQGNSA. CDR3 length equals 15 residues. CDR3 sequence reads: CASSFSPGYNYGYTF. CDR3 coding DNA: TGTGCCAGCAGCTTCTCTCCAGGTTATAACTATGGCTACACCTTC.

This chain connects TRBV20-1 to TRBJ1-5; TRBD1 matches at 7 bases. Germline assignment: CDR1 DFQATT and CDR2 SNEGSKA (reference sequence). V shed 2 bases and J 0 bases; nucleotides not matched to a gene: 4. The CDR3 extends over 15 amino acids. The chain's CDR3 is CSARSGQYSNQPQHF. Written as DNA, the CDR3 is TGCAGTGCTAGATCGGGACAGTATAGCAATCAGCCCCAGCATTTT.

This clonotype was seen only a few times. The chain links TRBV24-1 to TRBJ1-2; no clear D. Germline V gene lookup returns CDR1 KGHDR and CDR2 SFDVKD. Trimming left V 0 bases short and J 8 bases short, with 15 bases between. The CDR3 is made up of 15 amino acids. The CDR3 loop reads CATSDLAAGVAGYTF. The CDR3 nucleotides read TGTGCCACCAGTGATTTGGCGGCTGGCGTAGCCGGCTACACCTTC.

CDR3 sequence reads: CASRDTMGGYTF. CDR3 nucleotides: TGTGCCAGCAGGGATACTATGGGGGGCTACACCTTC. This chain connects TRBV28 to TRBJ1-2; D gene uncertain. The CDR3 contains 12 residues. The V end lost 6 bases, the J end lost 8 bases, and 13 bases lay between the germline ends. Germline V lookup: CDR1 MDHEN, CDR2 SYDVKM.

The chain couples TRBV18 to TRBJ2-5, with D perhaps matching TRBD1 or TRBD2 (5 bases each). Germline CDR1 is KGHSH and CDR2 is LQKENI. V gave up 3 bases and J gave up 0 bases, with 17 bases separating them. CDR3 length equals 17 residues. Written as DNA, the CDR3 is TGTGCCAGCTCACCTTATTCAGGGAGCGGTTACCAAGAGACCCAGTACTTC. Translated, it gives CASSPYSGSGYQETQYF.

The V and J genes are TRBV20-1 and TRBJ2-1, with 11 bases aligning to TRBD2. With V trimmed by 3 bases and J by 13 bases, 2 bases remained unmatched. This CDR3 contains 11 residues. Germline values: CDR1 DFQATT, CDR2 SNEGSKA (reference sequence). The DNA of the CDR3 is TGCAGTGCTAGGACTAGCGGGGCCCAGTTCTTC. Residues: CSARTSGAQFF.

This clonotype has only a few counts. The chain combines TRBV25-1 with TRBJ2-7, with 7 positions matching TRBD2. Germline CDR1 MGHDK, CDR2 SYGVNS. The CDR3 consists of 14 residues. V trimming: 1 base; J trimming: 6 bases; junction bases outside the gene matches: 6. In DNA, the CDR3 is TGTGCCAGCAGTGAATTTGGGAGGGTAAGCGAGCAGTACTTC. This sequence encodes CASSEFGRVSEQYF.

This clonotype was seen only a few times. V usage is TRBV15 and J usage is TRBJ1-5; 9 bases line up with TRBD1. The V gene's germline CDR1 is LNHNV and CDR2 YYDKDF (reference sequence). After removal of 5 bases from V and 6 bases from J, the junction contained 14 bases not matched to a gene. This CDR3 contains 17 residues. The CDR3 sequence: CATSGDRARRVIQPQHF. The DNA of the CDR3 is TGTGCCACCAGCGGGGACAGGGCTCGCCGGGTCATTCAGCCCCAGCATTTT.

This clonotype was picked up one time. In DNA form, the CDR3 reads TGTGCCAGCGGGACAGGAAGGAATCAGCCCCAGCATTTT. This encodes CASGTGRNQPQHF. The V and J genes are TRBV12-3 or TRBV12-4 and TRBJ1-5, with TRBD1 matching over 8 bases. J gave up 4 bases and V 8 bases, and 4 bases lay outside the gene matches. CDR3 length: 13 amino acids.

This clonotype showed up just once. The CDR3 loop is CASSSRDRQETQYF. The CDR3 region has the DNA TGTGCCAGCAGCAGCCGGGACCGGCAAGAGACCCAGTACTTC. The chain carries TRBV7-9 and TRBJ2-5; D is perhaps TRBD1 or TRBD2 (5 bases each). Germline V gene sequence: CDR1 SEHNR, CDR2 FQNEAQ (reference sequence). V was trimmed by 5 bases and J by 2 bases, leaving 12 bases between them. The CDR3 contains 14 residues.

CDR3 sequence: CASSIGPGAYEQYF. In DNA, the CDR3 is TGTGCCAGTAGTATAGGGCCCGGGGCCTACGAGCAGTACTTC. This chain links TRBV19 with TRBJ2-7, with a weak D call TRBD2 (5 bases). Trimming pared 1 base from V and 2 bases from J, leaving 9 bases between. This CDR3 comprises 14 residues. Germline V gene data show CDR1 as LNHDA and CDR2 as SQIVND (reference sequence).

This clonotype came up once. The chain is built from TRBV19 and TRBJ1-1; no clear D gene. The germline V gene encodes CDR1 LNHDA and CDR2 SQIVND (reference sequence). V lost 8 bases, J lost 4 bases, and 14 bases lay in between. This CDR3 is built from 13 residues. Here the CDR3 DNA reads TGTGCCAGTGCCGAGGGATTGGTCACTGAAGCTTTCTTT. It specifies CASAEGLVTEAFF.

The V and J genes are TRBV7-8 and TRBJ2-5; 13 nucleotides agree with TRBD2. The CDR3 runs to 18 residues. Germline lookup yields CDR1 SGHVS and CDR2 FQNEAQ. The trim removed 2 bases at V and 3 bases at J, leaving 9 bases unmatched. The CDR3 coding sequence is TGTGCCAGCAGCTTACAACTAGCGGGAGGGCCAGAGGAAGAGACCCAGTACTTC. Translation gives CASSLQLAGGPEEETQYF.

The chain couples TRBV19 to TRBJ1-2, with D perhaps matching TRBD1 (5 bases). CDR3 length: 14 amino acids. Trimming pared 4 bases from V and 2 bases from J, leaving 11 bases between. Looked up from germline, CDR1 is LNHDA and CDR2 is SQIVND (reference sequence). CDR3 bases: TGTGCCAGTAGTAATCCGGGGCTCAACTATGGCTACACCTTC. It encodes CASSNPGLNYGYTF.

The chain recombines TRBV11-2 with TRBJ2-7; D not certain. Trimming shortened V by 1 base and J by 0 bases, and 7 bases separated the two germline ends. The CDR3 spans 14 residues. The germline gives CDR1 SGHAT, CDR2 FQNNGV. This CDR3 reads CASSLAQVSYEQYF. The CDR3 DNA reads TGTGCCAGCAGCTTAGCCCAGGTCTCCTACGAGCAGTACTTC.

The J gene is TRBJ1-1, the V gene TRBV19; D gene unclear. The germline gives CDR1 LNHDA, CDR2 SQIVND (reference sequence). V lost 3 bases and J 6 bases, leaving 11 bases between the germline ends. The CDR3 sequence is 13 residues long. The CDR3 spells CASSIGLTAEAFF. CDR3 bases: TGTGCCAGTAGTATCGGTCTGACGGCTGAAGCTTTCTTT.

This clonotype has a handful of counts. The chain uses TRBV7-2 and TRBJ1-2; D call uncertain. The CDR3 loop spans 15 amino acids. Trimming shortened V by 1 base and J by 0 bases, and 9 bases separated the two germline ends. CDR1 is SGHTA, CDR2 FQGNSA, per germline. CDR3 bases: TGTGCCAGCAGCTTAGACTTAGCAGCTAACTATGGCTACACCTTC. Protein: CASSLDLAANYGYTF.

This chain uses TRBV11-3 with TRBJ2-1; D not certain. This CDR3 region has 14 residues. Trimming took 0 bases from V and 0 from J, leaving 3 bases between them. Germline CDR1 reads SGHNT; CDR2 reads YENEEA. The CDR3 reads CASSLDSSYNEQFF. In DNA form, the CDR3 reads TGTGCCAGCAGCTTAGACAGCTCCTACAATGAGCAGTTCTTC.

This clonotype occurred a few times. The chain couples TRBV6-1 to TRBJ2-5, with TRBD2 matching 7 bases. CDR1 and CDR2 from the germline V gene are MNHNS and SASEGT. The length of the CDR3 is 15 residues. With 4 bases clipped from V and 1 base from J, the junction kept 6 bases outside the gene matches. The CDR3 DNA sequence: TGTGCCAGCAGTGTGGTAGCGGGCATCCAAGAGACCCAGTACTTC. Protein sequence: CASSVVAGIQETQYF.

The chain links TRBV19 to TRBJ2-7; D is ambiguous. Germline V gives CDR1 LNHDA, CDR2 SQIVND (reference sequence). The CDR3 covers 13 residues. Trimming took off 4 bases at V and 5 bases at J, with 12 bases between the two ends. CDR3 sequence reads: CASSNGPWNEQYF. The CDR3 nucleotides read TGTGCCAGTAGTAATGGACCATGGAACGAGCAGTACTTC.

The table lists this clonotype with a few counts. CDR3 nucleotides: TGTGCCAGCAGCTTGGCCAGGGGAGGCAGTAATTCACCCCTCCACTTT. This translates into CASSLARGGSNSPLHF. The rearrangement links TRBV5-4 to TRBJ1-6; perhaps TRBD1 as D (6 bases). V gave up 0 bases and J gave up 6 bases, with 13 bases separating them. The CDR3 covers 16 residues. The germline CDR1 and CDR2 sequences are SGHNT and YYREEE (reference sequence). Full variable domain (remainder filled in from reference TRBV5-4 and TRBJ1-6): ETGVTQSPTHLIKTRGQQVTLRCSSQSGHNTVSWYQQALGQGPQFIFQYYREEENGRGNFPPRFSGLQFPNYSSELNVNALELDDSALYLCASSLARGGSNSPLHFGNGTRLTVT.

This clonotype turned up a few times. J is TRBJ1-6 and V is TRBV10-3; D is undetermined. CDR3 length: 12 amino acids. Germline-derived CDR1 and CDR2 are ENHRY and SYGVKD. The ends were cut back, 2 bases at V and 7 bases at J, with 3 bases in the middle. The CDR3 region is CAISEGNSPLHF. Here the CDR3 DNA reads TGTGCCATCAGTGAGGGGAATTCACCCCTCCACTTT.

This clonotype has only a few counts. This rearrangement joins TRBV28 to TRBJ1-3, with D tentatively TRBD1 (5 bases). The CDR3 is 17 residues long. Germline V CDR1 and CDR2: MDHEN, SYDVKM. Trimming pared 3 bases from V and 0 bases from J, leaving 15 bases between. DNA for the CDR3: TGTGCCAGCAGTTTTGGGAGGGGCGGATACTCTGGAAACACCATATATTTT. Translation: CASSFGRGGYSGNTIYF.